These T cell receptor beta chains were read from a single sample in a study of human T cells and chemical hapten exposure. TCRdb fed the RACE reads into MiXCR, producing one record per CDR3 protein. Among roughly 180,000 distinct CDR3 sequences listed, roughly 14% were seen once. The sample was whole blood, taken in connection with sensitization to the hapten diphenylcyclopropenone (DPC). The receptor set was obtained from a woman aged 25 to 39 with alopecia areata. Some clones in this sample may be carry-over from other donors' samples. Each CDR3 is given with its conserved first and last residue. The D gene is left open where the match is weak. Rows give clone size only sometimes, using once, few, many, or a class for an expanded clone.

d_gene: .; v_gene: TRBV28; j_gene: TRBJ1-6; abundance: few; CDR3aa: CASSPGGYSPLHF; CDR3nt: TGTGCCAGCAGTCCGGGGGGCTATTCACCCCTCCACTTT
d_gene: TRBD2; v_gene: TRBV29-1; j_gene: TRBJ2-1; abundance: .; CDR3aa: CSVGSGRIEQFF; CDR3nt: TGCAGCGTGGGTAGCGGGAGAATTGAGCAGTTCTTC
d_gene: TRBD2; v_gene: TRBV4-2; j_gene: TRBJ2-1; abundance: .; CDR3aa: CASSQDLAGARGEQFF; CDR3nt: TGTGCCAGCAGCCAAGACCTAGCGGGGGCCAGGGGTGAGCAGTTCTTC
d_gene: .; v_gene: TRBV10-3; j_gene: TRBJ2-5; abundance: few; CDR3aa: CAIRSEETQYF; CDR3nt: TGTGCCATCAGGAGTGAAGAGACCCAGTACTTC
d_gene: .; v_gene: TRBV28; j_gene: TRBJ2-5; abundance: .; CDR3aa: CASEGETQYF; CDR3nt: TGTGCCAGCGAGGGTGAGACCCAGTACTTC
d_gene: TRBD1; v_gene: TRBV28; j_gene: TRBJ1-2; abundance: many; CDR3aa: CASSLPGQADGYTF; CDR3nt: TGTGCCAGCAGTTTACCCGGACAGGCGGATGGCTACACCTTC
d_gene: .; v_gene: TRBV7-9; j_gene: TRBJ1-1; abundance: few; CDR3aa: CASSEVGTEAFF; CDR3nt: TGTGCCAGCAGTGAGGTGGGGACTGAAGCTTTCTTT
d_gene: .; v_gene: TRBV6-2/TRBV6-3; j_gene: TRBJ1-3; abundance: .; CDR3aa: CASSYGQPSGNTIYF; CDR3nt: TGTGCCAGCAGTTACGGACAGCCTTCTGGAAACACCATATATTTT
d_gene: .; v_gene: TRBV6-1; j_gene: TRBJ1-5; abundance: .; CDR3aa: CASSDGAQPQHF; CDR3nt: TGTGCCAGCAGTGATGGTGCTCAGCCCCAGCATTTT
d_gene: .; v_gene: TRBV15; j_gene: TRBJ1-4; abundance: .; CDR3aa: CATSSSDRRREKLFF; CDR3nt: TGTGCCACCAGCAGCTCCGACAGGAGAAGGGAAAAACTGTTTTTT